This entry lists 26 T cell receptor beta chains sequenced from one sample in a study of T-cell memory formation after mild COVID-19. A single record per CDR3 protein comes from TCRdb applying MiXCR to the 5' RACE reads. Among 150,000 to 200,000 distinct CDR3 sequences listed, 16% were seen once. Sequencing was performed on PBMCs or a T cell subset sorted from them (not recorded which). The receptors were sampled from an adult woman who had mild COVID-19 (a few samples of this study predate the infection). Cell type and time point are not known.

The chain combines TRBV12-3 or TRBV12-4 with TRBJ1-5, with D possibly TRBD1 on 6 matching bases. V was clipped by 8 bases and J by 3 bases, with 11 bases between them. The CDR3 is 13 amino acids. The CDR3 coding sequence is TGTGCCAGCGTTGGACAGCTCAATCAGCCCCAGCATTTT. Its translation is CASVGQLNQPQHF.

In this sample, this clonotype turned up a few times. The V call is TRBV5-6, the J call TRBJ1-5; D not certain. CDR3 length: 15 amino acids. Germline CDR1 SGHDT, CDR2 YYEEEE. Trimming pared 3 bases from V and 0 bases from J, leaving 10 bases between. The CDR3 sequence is CASSSRFSSNQPQHF. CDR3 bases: TGTGCCAGCAGCTCGCGATTTAGTAGCAATCAGCCCCAGCATTTT. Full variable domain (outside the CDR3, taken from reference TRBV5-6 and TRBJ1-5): DAGVTQSPTHLIKTRGQQVTLRCSPKSGHDTVSWYQQALGQGPQFIFQYYEEEERQRGNFPDRFSGHQFPNYSSELNVNALLLGDSALYLCASSSRFSSNQPQHFGDGTRLSIL.

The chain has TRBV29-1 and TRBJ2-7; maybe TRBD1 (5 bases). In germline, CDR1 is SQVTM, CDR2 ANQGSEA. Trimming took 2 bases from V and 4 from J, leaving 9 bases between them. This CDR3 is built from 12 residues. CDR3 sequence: CSVERQPYEQYF. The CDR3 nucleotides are TGCAGCGTTGAACGACAGCCATACGAGCAGTACTTC.

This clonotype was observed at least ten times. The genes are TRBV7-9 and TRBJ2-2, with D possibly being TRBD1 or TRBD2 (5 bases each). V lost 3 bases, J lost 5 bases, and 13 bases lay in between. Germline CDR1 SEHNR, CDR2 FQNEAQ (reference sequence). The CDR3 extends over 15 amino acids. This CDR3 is CASSFSGGRTGELFF. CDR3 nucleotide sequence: TGTGCCAGCAGCTTTTCTGGGGGACGGACCGGGGAGCTGTTTTTT.

CDR3 residues: CASSIPGQGWYEQYF. CDR3 nucleotide sequence: TGTGCCAGCAGTATACCGGGACAGGGGTGGTACGAGCAGTACTTC. The chain has TRBV7-2 and TRBJ2-7; 10 nucleotides align to TRBD1. The CDR3 covers 15 residues. Germline lookup yields CDR1 SGHTA and CDR2 FQGNSA. The trim removed 6 bases at V and 4 bases at J, leaving 9 bases unmatched.

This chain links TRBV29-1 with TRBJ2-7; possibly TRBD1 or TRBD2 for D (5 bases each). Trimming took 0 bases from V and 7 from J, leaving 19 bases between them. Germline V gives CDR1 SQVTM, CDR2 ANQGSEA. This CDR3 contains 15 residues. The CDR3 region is CSVEDSLGRSNEQYF. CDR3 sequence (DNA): TGCAGCGTTGAAGATTCTCTGGGACGGTCGAATGAGCAGTACTTC.

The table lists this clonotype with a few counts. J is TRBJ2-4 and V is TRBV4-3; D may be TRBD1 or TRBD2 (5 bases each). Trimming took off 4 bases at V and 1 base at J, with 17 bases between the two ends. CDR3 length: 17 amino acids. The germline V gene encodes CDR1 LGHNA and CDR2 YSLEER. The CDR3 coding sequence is TGCGCCAGCAGCCCCGGGTCACTATGGGGGGCCAAAAACATTCAGTACTTC. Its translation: CASSPGSLWGAKNIQYF.

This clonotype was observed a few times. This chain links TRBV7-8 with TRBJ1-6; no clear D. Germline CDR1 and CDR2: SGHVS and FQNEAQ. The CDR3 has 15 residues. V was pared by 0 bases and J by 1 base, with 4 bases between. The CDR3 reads CASSLAGSYNSPLHF. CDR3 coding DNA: TGTGCCAGCAGCTTAGCGGGATCCTATAATTCACCCCTCCACTTT. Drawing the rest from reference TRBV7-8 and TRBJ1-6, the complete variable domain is GAGVSQSPRYKVAKRGQDVALRCDPISGHVSLFWYQQALGQGPEFLTYFQNEAQLDKSGLPSDRFFAERPEGSVSTLKIQRTQQEDSAVYLCASSLAGSYNSPLHFGNGTRLTVT.

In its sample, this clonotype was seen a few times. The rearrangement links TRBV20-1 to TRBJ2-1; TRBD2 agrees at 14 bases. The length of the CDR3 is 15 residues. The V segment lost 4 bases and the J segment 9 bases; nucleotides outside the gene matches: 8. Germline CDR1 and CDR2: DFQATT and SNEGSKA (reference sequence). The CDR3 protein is CSAKMGLAGVPEQFF. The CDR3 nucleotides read TGCAGTGCTAAGATGGGACTAGCGGGAGTCCCTGAGCAGTTCTTC.

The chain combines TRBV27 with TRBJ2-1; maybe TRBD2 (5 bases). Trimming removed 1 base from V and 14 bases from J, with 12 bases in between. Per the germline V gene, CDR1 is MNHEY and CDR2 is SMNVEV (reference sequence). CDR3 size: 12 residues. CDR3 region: CASSLYGRREFF. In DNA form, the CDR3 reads TGTGCCAGCAGTTTATACGGCCGGCGGGAGTTCTTC.

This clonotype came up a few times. The CDR3: CASALVGVETQYF. CDR3 nucleotide sequence: TGTGCCAGCGCATTAGTGGGGGTGGAGACCCAGTACTTC. This chain uses TRBV5-5 with TRBJ2-5; D is perhaps TRBD1 or TRBD2 (5 bases each). The CDR3 totals 13 residues. The V end was cut by 7 bases, the J end by 5 bases, with 15 bases between. From germline, CDR1 is SGHKS and CDR2 YYEKEE (reference sequence). The full variable domain, completed using reference TRBV5-5 and TRBJ2-5, is DAGVTQSPTHLIKTRGQQVTLRCSPISGHKSVSWYQQVLGQGPQFIFQYYEKEERGRGNFPDRFSARQFPNYSSELNVNALLLGDSALYLCASALVGVETQYFGPGTRLLVL.

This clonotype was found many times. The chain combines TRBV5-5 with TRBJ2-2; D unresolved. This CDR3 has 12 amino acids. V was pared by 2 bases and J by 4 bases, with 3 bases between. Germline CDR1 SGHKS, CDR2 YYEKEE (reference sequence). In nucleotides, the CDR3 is TGTGCCAGCAGCTTAAGCACCGGGGAGCTGTTTTTT. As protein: CASSLSTGELFF.

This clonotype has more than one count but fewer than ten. CDR3 protein: CASKGSGANVLTF. CDR3 DNA sequence: TGTGCCAGCAAAGGGTCTGGGGCCAACGTCCTGACTTTC. The chain recombines TRBV6-2 or TRBV6-3 with TRBJ2-6; the D is unclear. CDR1 is MNHEY and CDR2 is SVGEGT in the germline V gene. V lost 7 bases to trimming and J lost 1 base, with 5 bases between them. This CDR3 comprises 13 residues.

The CDR3 DNA reads TGTGCCAGCACCGGGACGGGCAATCAGCCCCAGCATTTT. Translation: CASTGTGNQPQHF. The chain carries TRBV7-9 and TRBJ1-5; D possibly corresponds to TRBD1 (5 bases). V was cut by 7 bases and J by 2 bases, with 9 bases left in between. The CDR3 consists of 13 residues. CDR1 and CDR2 (germline): SEHNR, FQNEAQ (reference sequence).

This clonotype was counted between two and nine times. The CDR3 protein is CSASRTGGDTQYF. CDR3 bases: TGCAGTGCTTCCCGGACAGGAGGAGATACGCAGTATTTT. V usage is TRBV20-1 and J usage is TRBJ2-3; TRBD1 matches 7 bases. After removal of 5 bases from V and 5 bases from J, the junction contained 7 bases not matched to a gene. This CDR3 region has 13 residues. Germline V gene data show CDR1 as DFQATT and CDR2 as SNEGSKA (reference sequence).

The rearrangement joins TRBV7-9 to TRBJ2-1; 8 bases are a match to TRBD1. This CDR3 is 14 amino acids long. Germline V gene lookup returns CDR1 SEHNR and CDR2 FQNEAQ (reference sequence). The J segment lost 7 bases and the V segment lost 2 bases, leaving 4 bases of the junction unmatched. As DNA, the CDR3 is TGTGCCAGCAGCTTAACGGACAGGGCGAATGAGCAGTTCTTC. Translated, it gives CASSLTDRANEQFF.

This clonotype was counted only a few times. In nucleotides, the CDR3 is TGTGCCAGCAGCCTAAGCCGGGACAGGGGTCTGAACGAGCAGTACTTC. Its translation: CASSLSRDRGLNEQYF. The V and J genes are TRBV7-2 and TRBJ2-7; TRBD1 agrees at 10 bases. Trimming cost V 5 bases and J 5 bases; bases outside gene matches: 12. The germline V gene encodes CDR1 SGHTA and CDR2 FQGNSA. The CDR3 is 16 residues long.

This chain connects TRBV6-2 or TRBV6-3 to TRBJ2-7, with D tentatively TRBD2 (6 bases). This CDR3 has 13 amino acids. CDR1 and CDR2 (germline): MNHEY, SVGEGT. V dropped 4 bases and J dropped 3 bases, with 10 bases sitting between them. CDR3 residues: CASSFQTSYEQYF. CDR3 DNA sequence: TGTGCCAGCAGTTTCCAGACTAGCTACGAGCAGTACTTC.

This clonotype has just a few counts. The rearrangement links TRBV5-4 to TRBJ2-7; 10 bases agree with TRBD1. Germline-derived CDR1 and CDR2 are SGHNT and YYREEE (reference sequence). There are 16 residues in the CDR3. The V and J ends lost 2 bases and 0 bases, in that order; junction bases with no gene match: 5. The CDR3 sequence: CASSLGGTGASYEQYF. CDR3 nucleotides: TGTGCCAGCAGCTTAGGCGGGACAGGGGCCTCCTACGAGCAGTACTTC.

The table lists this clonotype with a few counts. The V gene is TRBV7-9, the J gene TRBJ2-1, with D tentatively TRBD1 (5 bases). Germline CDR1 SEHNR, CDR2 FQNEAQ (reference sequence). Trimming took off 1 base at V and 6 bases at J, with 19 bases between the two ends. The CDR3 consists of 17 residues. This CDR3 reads CASSLEASYRSRNEQFF. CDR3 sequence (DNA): TGTGCCAGCAGCTTAGAAGCCTCGTACAGGTCTCGCAATGAGCAGTTCTTC.

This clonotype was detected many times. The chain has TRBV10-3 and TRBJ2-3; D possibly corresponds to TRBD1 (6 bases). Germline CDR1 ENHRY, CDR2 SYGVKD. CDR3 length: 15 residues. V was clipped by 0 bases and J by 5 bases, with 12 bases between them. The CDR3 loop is CAISESGARGDTQYF. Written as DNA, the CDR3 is TGTGCCATCAGTGAGTCGGGGGCCCGAGGAGATACGCAGTATTTT.

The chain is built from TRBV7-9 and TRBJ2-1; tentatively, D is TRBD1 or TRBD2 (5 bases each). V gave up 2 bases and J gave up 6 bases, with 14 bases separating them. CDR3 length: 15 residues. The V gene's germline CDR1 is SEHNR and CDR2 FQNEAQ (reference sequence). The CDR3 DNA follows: TGTGCCAGCAGCTTAATTGGGACCCTGGGCAATGAGCAGTTCTTC. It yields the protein CASSLIGTLGNEQFF.

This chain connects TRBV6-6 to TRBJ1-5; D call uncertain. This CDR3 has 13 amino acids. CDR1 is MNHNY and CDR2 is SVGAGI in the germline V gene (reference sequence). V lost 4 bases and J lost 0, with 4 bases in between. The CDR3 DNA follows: TGTGCCAGCAGTTCTGGTAGCAATCAGCCCCAGCATTTT. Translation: CASSSGSNQPQHF.

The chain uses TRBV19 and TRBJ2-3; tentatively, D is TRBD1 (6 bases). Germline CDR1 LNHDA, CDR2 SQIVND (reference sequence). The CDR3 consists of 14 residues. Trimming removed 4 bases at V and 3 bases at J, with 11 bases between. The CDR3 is CASSRKDSTDTQYF. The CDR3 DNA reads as TGTGCCAGTAGTAGGAAGGACAGTACAGATACGCAGTATTTT.

The CDR3 protein is CASSPLGNEQYF. In nucleotides, the CDR3 is TGTGCCAGCAGTCCGCTGGGGAACGAGCAGTACTTC. The chain recombines TRBV2 with TRBJ2-7; D ambiguous. The CDR3 spans 12 residues. V gave up 5 bases and J gave up 5 bases, with 10 bases separating them. Germline-derived CDR1 and CDR2 are SNHLY and FYNNEI.

The CDR3 DNA is TGCAGTGCTAGAGATACCAGCCCCACCCCATCCAATGAGCAGTTCTTC. This gives the protein CSARDTSPTPSNEQFF. The rearrangement links TRBV20-1 to TRBJ2-1; D gene uncertain. V lost 0 bases, J lost 6 bases, and 18 bases lay in between. CDR1 and CDR2 (germline): DFQATT, SNEGSKA (reference sequence). CDR3 length: 16 residues.